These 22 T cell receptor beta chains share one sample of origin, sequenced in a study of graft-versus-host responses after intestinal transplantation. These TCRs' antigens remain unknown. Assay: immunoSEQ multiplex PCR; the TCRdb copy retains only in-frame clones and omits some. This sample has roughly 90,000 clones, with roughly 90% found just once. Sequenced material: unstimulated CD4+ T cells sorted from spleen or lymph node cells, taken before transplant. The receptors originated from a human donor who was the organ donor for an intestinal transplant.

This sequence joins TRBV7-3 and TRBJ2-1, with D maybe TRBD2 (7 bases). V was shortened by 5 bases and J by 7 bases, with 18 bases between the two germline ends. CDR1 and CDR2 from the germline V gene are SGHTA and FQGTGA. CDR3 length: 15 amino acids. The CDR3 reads CASSQPSGGPNEQFF. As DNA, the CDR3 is TGTGCCAGCAGCCAACCCTCCGGGGGGCCTAATGAGCAGTTCTTC.

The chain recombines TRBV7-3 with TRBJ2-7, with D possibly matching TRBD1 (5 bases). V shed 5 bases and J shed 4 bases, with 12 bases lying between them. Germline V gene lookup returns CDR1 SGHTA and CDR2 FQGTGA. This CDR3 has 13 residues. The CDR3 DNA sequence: TGTGCCAGCAGCCCTCCGACAGAGTACGAGCAGTACTTC. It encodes CASSPPTEYEQYF. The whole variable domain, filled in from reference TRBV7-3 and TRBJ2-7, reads GAGVSQTPSNKVTEKGKYVELRCDPISGHTALYWYRQSLGQGPEFLIYFQGTGAADDSGLPNDRFFAVRPEGSVSTLKIQRTERGDSAVYLCASSPPTEYEQYFGPGTRLTVT.

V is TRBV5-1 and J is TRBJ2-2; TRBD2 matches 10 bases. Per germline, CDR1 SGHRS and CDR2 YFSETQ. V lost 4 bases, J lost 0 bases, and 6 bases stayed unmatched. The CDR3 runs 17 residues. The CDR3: CASSISGGASNTGELFF. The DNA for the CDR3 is TGCGCCAGCAGCATAAGCGGGGGGGCCTCGAACACCGGGGAGCTGTTTTTT.

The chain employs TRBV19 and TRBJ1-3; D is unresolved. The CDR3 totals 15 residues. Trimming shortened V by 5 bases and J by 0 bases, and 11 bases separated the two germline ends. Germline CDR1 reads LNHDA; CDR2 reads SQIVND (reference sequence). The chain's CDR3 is CASSVVSSSGNTIYF. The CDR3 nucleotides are TGTGCCAGTAGTGTGGTCTCGAGCTCTGGAAACACCATATATTTT. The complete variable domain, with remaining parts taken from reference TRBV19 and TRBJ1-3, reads DGGITQSPKYLFRKEGQNVTLSCEQNLNHDAMYWYRQDPGQGLRLIYYSQIVNDFQKGDIAEGYSVSREKKESFPLTVTSAQKNPTAFYLCASSVVSSSGNTIYFGEGSWLTVV.

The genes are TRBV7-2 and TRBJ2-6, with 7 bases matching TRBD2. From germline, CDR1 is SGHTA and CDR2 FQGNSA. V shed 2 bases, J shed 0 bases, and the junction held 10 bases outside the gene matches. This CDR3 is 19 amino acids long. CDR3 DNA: TGTGCCAGCAGCTTAAAGGCACAGCGGGATAGCTCTGGGGCCAACGTCCTGACTTTC. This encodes CASSLKAQRDSSGANVLTF. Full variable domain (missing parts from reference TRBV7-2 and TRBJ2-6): GAGVSQSPSNKVTEKGKDVELRCDPISGHTALYWYRQSLGQGLEFLIYFQGNSAPDKSGLPSDRFSAERTGGSVSTLTIQRTQQEDSAVYLCASSLKAQRDSSGANVLTFGAGSRLTVL.

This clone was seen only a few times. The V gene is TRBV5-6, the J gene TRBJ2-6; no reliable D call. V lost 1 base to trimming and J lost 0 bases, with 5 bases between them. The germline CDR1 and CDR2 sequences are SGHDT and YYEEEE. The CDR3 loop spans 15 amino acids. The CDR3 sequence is CASSLPISGANVLTF. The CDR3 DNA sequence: TGTGCCAGCAGCTTGCCTATCTCTGGGGCCAACGTCCTGACTTTC.

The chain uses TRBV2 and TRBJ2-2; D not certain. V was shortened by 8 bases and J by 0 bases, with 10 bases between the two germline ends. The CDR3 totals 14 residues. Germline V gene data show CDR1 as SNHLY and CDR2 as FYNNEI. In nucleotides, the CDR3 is TGTGCCAGCTGTTCTCTGTCGAACACCGGGGAGCTGTTTTTT. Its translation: CASCSLSNTGELFF.

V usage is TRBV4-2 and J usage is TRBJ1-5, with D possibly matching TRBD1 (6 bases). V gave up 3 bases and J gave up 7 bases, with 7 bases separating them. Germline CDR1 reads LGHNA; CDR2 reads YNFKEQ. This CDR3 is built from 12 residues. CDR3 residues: CASSQGAQPQHF. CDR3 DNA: TGTGCCAGCAGCCAGGGGGCGCAGCCCCAGCATTTT.

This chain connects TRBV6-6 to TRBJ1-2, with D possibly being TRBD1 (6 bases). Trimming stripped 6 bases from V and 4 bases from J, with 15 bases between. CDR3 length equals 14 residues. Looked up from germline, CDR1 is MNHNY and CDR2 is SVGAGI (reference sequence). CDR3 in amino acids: CASRENRVSYGYTF. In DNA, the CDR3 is TGTGCCAGCAGAGAGAACAGGGTCAGCTATGGCTACACCTTC.

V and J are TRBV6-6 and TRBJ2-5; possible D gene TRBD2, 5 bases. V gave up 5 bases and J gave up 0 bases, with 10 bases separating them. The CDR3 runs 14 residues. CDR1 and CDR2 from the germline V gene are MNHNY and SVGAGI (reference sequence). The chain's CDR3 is CASSPLGYQETQYF. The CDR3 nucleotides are TGTGCCAGCAGTCCACTAGGATACCAAGAGACCCAGTACTTC.

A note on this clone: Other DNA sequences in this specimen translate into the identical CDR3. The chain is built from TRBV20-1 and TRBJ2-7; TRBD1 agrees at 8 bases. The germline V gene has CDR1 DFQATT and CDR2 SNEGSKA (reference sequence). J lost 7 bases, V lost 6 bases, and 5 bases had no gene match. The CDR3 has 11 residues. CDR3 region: CSARTGREQYF. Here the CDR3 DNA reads TGCAGTGCACGGACAGGGAGAGAGCAGTACTTC.

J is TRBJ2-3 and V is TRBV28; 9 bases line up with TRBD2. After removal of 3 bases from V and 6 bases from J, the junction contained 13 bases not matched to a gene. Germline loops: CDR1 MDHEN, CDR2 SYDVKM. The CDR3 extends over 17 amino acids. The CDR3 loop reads CASSFGRASGARDTQYF. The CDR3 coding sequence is TGTGCCAGCAGTTTCGGTAGGGCTAGCGGGGCTAGGGATACGCAGTATTTT.

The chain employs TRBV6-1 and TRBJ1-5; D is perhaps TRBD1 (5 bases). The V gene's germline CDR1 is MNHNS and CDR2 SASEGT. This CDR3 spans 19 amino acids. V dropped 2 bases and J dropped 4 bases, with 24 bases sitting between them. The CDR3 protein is CASSERKGLYPGINQPQHF. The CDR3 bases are TGTGCCAGCAGTGAAAGAAAGGGACTCTACCCCGGGATTAATCAGCCCCAGCATTTT.

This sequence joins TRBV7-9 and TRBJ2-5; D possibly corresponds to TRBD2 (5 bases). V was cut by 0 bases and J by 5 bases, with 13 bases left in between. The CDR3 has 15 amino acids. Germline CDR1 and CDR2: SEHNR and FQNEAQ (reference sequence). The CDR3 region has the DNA TGTGCCAGCAGCTTAGCGTTGGCAGGCGGGGAGACCCAGTACTTC. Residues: CASSLALAGGETQYF.

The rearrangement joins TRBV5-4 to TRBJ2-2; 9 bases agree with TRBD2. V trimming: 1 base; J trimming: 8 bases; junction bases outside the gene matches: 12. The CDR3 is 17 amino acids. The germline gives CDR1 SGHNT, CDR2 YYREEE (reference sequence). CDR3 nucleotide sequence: TGTGCCAGCAGCTTGTTCGGGAGCGGGGGGCCAGGAGGGGAGCTGTTTTTT. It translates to CASSLFGSGGPGGELFF.

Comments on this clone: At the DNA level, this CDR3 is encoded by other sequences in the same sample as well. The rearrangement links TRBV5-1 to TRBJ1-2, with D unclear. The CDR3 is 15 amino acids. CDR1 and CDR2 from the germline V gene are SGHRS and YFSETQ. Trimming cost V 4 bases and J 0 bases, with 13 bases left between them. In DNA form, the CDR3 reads TGCGCCAGCAGCCTGACGTCGACTACTAACTATGGCTACACCTTC. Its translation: CASSLTSTTNYGYTF.

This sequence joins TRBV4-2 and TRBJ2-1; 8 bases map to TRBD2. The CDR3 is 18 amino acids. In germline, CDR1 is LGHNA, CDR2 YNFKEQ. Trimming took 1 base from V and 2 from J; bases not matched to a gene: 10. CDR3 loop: CASSQGDGGRITYNEQFF. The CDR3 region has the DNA TGTGCCAGCAGCCAAGGGGATGGCGGGAGGATCACCTACAATGAGCAGTTCTTC.

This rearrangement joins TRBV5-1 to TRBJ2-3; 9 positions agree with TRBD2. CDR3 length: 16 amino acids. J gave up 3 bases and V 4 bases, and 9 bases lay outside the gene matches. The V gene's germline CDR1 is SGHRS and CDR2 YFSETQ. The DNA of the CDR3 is TGCGCCAGCAGCCTGGGGACTAGCTTTAATACAGATACGCAGTATTTT. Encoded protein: CASSLGTSFNTDTQYF.

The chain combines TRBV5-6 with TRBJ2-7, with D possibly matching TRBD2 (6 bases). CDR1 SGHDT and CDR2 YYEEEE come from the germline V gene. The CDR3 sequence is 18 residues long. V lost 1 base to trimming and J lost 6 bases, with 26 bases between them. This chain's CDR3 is CASSLFRGILTPQGEQYF. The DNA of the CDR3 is TGTGCCAGCAGCTTGTTTCGGGGGATTTTAACCCCCCAGGGCGAGCAGTACTTC.

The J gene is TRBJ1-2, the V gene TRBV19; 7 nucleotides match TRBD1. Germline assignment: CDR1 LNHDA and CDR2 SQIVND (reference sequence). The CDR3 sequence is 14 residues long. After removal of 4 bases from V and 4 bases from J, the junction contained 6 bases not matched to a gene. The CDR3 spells CASSSSDRTYGYTF. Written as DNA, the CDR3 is TGTGCCAGTAGTAGCTCGGACAGGACCTATGGCTACACCTTC.

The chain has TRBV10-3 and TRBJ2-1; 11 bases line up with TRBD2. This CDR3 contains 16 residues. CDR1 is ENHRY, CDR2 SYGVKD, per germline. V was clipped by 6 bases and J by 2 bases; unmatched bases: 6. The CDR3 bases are TGTGCCATCAGCTCAACTAGCGGGAGCCCCTACAATGAGCAGTTCTTC. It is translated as CAISSTSGSPYNEQFF.

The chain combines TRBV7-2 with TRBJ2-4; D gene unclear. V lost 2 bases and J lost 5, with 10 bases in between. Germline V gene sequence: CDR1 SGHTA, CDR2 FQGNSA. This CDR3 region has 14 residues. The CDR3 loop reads CASSLSEVENIQYF. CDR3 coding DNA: TGTGCCAGCAGCTTATCCGAGGTCGAAAACATTCAGTACTTC.